This T cell receptor beta chain is from a study of blood T cell repertoires in COVID-19. In the source study's methods: Counts of nucleated cells, estimated from reference gene primer amplification, were obtained. The method was immunoSEQ multiplex PCR; TCRdb's version includes in-frame clones alone and lacks a portion of them. The D gene and trimming were derived from the DNA, and the V and J assignments and clone size from that table. The repertoire holds fewer than 350,000 clones, with around 84% as singletons. V was cut by 6 bases and J by 0 bases, with 15 bases left in between. The CDR3 loop spans 16 amino acids. Germline V gene data show CDR1 as MNHNY and CDR2 as SVGAGI (reference sequence). Donors in Cohort 3 who had recovered were those with two negative PCRs, healthcare professional clearance, or resolution of their symptoms.

Material for sequencing was PBMCs or T cells enriched from blood (not recorded which). This receptor was taken from a woman aged 45-65 years who had recovered from COVID-19. The rearrangement uses TRBV6-6 and TRBJ2-1; weak D call: TRBD2 (6 bases). The CDR3 spells CASRVGSGSSYNEQFF. The CDR3 region has the DNA TGTGCCAGCAGGGTGGGTAGCGGCAGCTCCTACAATGAGCAGTTCTTC.